This T cell receptor (beta chain) was sequenced in a study of blood T cell repertoires in COVID-19. Data came from immunoSEQ multiplex PCR; TCRdb stores just in-frame clones and leaves some out. This sample yields roughly 200,000 clones, of which roughly 84% are seen a single time; about 3.3% belongs to the top ten. The CDR3 spans 14 residues. In germline, CDR1 is SGDLS, CDR2 YYNGEE. The V and J ends lost 3 bases and 2 bases, in that order; junction bases with no gene match: 2. Study members were between roughly 18 and 100 years old and lived in approximately 25 US regions. The receptor's source is a woman in her 30s who had been exposed to COVID-19. The sample was PBMCs or T cells enriched from blood (not recorded which). The rearrangement joins TRBV9 to TRBJ2-7; 10 bases line up with TRBD2. The CDR3 region has the DNA TGTGCCAGCAGCGCCAGCGGGGGGGCCTACGAGCAGTACTTC. Its protein is CASSASGGAYEQYF.